This section outlines one T cell receptor (beta chain) sequence together with its context. Its matching antigen is unknown. This entry belongs to a study of shared clonotypes between healthy human individuals. As for the study in general: CD4 naive cells filled three plates per donor, CD4 memory three, CD8 naive two and CD8 memory one.

The CDR3 totals 15 residues. Trimming removed 3 bases at V and 4 bases at J, with 15 bases between. The germline CDR1 and CDR2 sequences are MNHEY and SMNVEV (reference sequence). Overall study findings and caveats: Since donors were few, the genetic and exposure-history diversity represented was limited. Non-shared clonotypes showed lower generation probabilities than clonotypes common to all four donors.

Only in-frame clones appear in the TCRdb table, and some are missing; sequencing was by immunoSEQ multiplex PCR. The data contain some 500,000 clones, roughly 95% of them singletons. The sequenced sample consisted of naive CD4+ T cells sorted from blood. The sample's subset: CD45RA+ positively selected. The rearrangement links TRBV27 to TRBJ2-5; D tentatively reads TRBD1 or TRBD2 (5 bases each). The sequence derives from a young woman in good health. The CDR3 DNA reads TGTGCCAGCAGTTTGTTGGGCAGGGAGAGAGAGACCCAGTACTTC. Translation gives CASSLLGRERETQYF.